This T cell receptor beta chain was found in a study of PD-1 blockade in classical Hodgkin lymphoma. General observations from the study: According to reports, newly diagnosed patients had lower baseline TCR diversity than healthy donors, and relapsed/refractory patients had lower baseline TCR diversity still. Exclusion removed patients who began nivolumab under 1 year after ASCT. What drove the repertoire differences, possibly disease activity or prior therapy, has not been defined.

All trial patients relapsed after autologous stem cell transplantation. Best responses included complete response and partial response; otherwise, the best response was progressive disease. The table lists this clone with a count of one. What it binds is not known. The V end lost 6 bases, the J end lost 5 bases, and 7 bases lay between the germline ends. From germline, CDR1 is MDHEN and CDR2 SYDVKM. This CDR3 is 11 amino acids long. The repertoire was sequenced with immunoSEQ multiplex PCR; TCRdb's copy has only in-frame clones and lacks some. The sample lists 100,000 or so clones; about 89% were seen once.

Source: peripheral blood mononuclear cells (PBMCs), taken before the second cycle of nivolumab. This sequence was found in a human donor with classical Hodgkin lymphoma. V usage is TRBV28 and J usage is TRBJ1-2; no clear D gene. CDR3 protein: CASSTDYGYTF. DNA for the CDR3: TGTGCCAGCAGCACTGATTATGGCTACACCTTC.